One T cell receptor beta chain is described in this entry. The trim removed 7 bases at V and 1 base at J, leaving 4 bases unmatched. CDR1 SGHRS and CDR2 YFSETQ come from the germline V gene. The CDR3 has 14 amino acids. The data were obtained in a study of OX40 agonist ivuxolimab in advanced cancers. Clones were read by immunoSEQ multiplex PCR, and TCRdb kept only the in-frame ones, dropping some. The sample has 22,000 or so clones, about 79% seen once. This TCR derives from an adult with an advanced solid tumor such as melanoma, head and neck, liver or kidney cancer. The V gene is TRBV5-1, the J gene TRBJ1-1, with 10 bases lining up with TRBD1. Sequences were derived from CD4+ or CD8+ T cells sorted from blood, sampled in a trial of the OX40 agonist ivuxolimab. Written as DNA, the CDR3 is TGCGCCAGCTATGACAGGGGGCGGAACACTGAAGCTTTCTTT. Protein: CASYDRGRNTEAFF.